This T cell receptor beta chain was identified during a study of shared clonotypes between healthy human individuals. Produced via immunoSEQ multiplex PCR; TCRdb's table is partial and in-frame only. The sample contains approximately 720,000 clones, about 90% of which appear only once. Trimming removed 10 bases from V and 8 bases from J, with 14 bases in between. The CDR3 loop spans 11 amino acids. Germline CDR1 reads MNHNY; CDR2 reads SVGAGI (reference sequence). Positive CCR7 selection of CD45RO-negative cells yielded the naive CD8 cells, and terminally differentiated effector memory CD45RA+ cells were excluded.

The chain employs TRBV6-6 and TRBJ1-2, with D possibly being TRBD1 (5 bases). The source of this sequence is a man younger than 40 in good health. Sequenced: naive CD8+ T cells sorted from blood. CDR3 sequence reads: CATLEGHGYTF. In DNA, the CDR3 is TGTGCCACCCTAGAGGGGCACGGCTACACCTTC.